These T cell receptor beta chains were read from a single sample in a study of CDR3 diversity in severe acne. TCRdb itself ran the PCR reads through MiXCR, one entry per CDR3 protein. Of over 100,000 distinct CDR3 sequences listed, roughly 51% were seen once; the top ten hold roughly an eighth. Sequencing was carried out using blood. The receptors come from a male donor with acne. Both conserved end residues are part of each CDR3. The D gene is left open where the match is weak. Clone size appears in some rows only: once, few, many, or a class for an expanded clone.

cdr3_length	clone_size	d_call	v_call	j_call	cdr3_aa	cdr3_nt
15	NA	NA	TRBV7-2	TRBJ1-5	CASSPDGSYNQPQHF	TGTGCCAGCAGCCCTGACGGGTCATACAATCAGCCCCAGCATTTT
14	once	NA	TRBV2	TRBJ2-7	CASSLRGLAYEQYF	TGTGCCAGCAGCTTGAGGGGGTTGGCCTACGAGCAGTACTTC
18	NA	TRBD1	TRBV7-6	TRBJ1-2	CASSLAGTGYSGTDGYTF	TGTGCCAGCAGCTTAGCCGGGACAGGGTACAGTGGGACCGATGGCTACACCTTC
12	many	TRBD1	TRBV20-1	TRBJ1-1	CSARQGDTEAFF	TGCAGTGCTAGACAGGGGGACACTGAAGCTTTCTTT
20	NA	TRBD2	TRBV7-9	TRBJ2-5	CASSLAVSTSGRAREETQYF	TGTGCCAGCAGCTTAGCCGTGTCGACTAGCGGGAGGGCCCGGGAAGAGACCCAGTACTTC
14	many	NA	TRBV9	TRBJ2-5	CASSVVDGQETQYF	TGTGCCAGCAGCGTAGTAGACGGACAAGAGACCCAGTACTTC
14	few	TRBD1	TRBV14	TRBJ2-3	CASSGQGNTDTQYF	TGTGCCAGCAGCGGACAGGGCAACACAGATACGCAGTATTTT
13	medium-sized	TRBD2	TRBV20-1	TRBJ2-7	CSAPPPGGGEQYF	TGCAGTGCCCCACCCCCCGGGGGGGGCGAGCAGTACTTC
14	NA	NA	TRBV28	TRBJ2-5	CASSFRGGLETQYF	TGTGCCAGCAGTTTTCGAGGGGGATTGGAGACCCAGTACTTC
14	NA	NA	TRBV25-1	TRBJ1-6	CASSASGEYAPLHF	TGTGCCAGCAGTGCATCAGGGGAATACGCACCCCTCCACTTT
17	NA	TRBD2	TRBV7-9	TRBJ2-3	CASSLRLAGGPPDTQYF	TGTGCCAGCAGCTTAAGACTAGCGGGAGGGCCCCCAGATACGCAGTATTTT
14	many	NA	TRBV10-2	TRBJ2-5	CASSESIASETQYF	TGCGCCAGCAGTGAGTCGATTGCGTCAGAGACCCAGTACTTC
15	NA	NA	TRBV6-1	TRBJ1-4	CVSSEAGIRGEKLFF	TGTGTCAGCAGTGAAGCCGGGATAAGAGGCGAAAAACTGTTTTTT
17	many	TRBD2	TRBV5-6	TRBJ2-2	CASISTRTSGTSGELFF	TGTGCCAGCATCTCCACCAGGACTAGCGGGACGAGCGGGGAGCTGTTTTTT
17	NA	TRBD1	TRBV9	TRBJ1-2	CASSADAGGRGALGYTF	TGTGCCAGCAGCGCGGACGCAGGGGGCAGGGGAGCCCTCGGCTACACCTTC
16	NA	TRBD1	TRBV25-1	TRBJ1-1	CASNTGTGGAGTEAFF	TGTGCCAGCAACACCGGGACAGGGGGCGCAGGTACTGAAGCTTTCTTT
17	NA	NA	TRBV19	TRBJ2-3	CASSRYELTTLTDTQYF	TGTGCCAGTAGTCGGTACGAGCTAACCACTCTCACAGATACGCAGTATTTT
14	NA	TRBD2	TRBV6-7	TRBJ2-7	CASSYSTAGNEQYF	TGTGCCAGCAGTTACTCCACAGCGGGAAACGAGCAGTACTTC
14	few	NA	TRBV7-9	TRBJ2-7	CASSPSAGTYEQYF	TGTGCCAGCAGCCCATCAGCGGGTACCTACGAGCAGTACTTC
15	NA	TRBD2	TRBV7-2	TRBJ2-2	CASSPGTSGRSRLFF	TGTGCCAGCAGCCCCGGGACTAGCGGGAGGTCAAGGCTGTTTTTT
17	NA	TRBD1	TRBV7-8	TRBJ2-2	CASSSRATGGATGELFF	TGTGCCAGCAGCTCTCGGGCGACAGGGGGCGCGACCGGGGAGCTGTTTTTT
10	once	TRBD2	TRBV2	TRBJ2-7	CLSAGYEQYF	TGTCTCTCAGCGGGGTACGAGCAGTACTTC
11	few	NA	TRBV24-1	TRBJ2-5	CATSGDRTQYF	TGTGCCACCAGTGGCGATCGGACCCAGTACTTC
13	many	NA	TRBV10-3	TRBJ2-3	CATGWERADTQYF	TGTGCCACTGGTTGGGAGAGGGCAGATACGCAGTATTTT
17	NA	NA	TRBV10-3	TRBJ2-2	CAISESEWGRHTGELFF	TGTGCCATCAGTGAGTCGGAATGGGGGCGACACACCGGGGAGCTGTTTTTT
14	NA	NA	TRBV5-1	TRBJ2-4	CASSLAGDKNIQYF	TGCGCCAGCAGCTTGGCCGGGGATAAAAACATTCAGTACTTC
14	NA	NA	TRBV3-1	TRBJ2-7	CASSRLSGPYEQYF	TGTGCCAGCAGCCGTCTCTCGGGCCCCTACGAGCAGTACTTC
13	NA	NA	TRBV29-1	TRBJ2-5	CSVRGFGQETQYF	TGCAGCGTACGGGGGTTTGGGCAAGAGACCCAGTACTTC
15	NA	TRBD2	TRBV7-3	TRBJ2-2	CASSLSGSGTGELFF	TGTGCCAGCAGTCTGAGCGGGAGTGGGACCGGGGAGCTGTTTTTT